The 25 T cell receptor beta chains reported below all come from one sample, sequenced in a study of blood T cell repertoires in COVID-19. The table came from immunoSEQ multiplex PCR; TCRdb's copy has only in-frame clones and leaves some out. The table includes around 97,000 clones, 70% to 90% detected once. Sequenced material: peripheral blood. The receptors come from a human donor in a cohort sampled during active COVID-19.

The chain joins TRBV27 to TRBJ2-7; a possible D gene is TRBD2 (5 bases). There are 15 residues in the CDR3. The V gene lost 5 bases and the J gene lost 9 bases, with 23 bases spanning the gap. From germline, CDR1 is MNHEY and CDR2 SMNVEV (reference sequence). Here the CDR3 DNA reads TGTGCCAGCAGTCACGACTCGGTCCGGGCTAGCTTGCAGTACTTC. This encodes CASSHDSVRASLQYF.

This sequence joins TRBV11-3 and TRBJ2-1; TRBD2 matches 12 bases. Germline CDR1 is SGHNT and CDR2 is YENEEA. This CDR3 is built from 15 residues. The V and J ends lost 3 bases and 4 bases, in that order; junction bases with no gene match: 1. The CDR3 reads CASSLGTSGYNEQFF. The DNA for the CDR3 is TGTGCCAGCAGCTTGGGGACTAGCGGGTACAATGAGCAGTTCTTC. Combining the CDR3 with reference TRBV11-3 and TRBJ2-1 gives the whole variable domain EAGVVQSPRYKIIEKKQPVAFWCNPISGHNTLYWYLQNLGQGPELLIRYENEEAVDDSQLPKDRFSAERLKGVDSTLKIQPAELGDSAVYLCASSLGTSGYNEQFFGPGTRLTVL.

This clone was counted between two and nine times. The chain employs TRBV3-1 (or the pseudogene TRBV3-2) and TRBJ1-1; D is possibly TRBD1 (5 bases). Trimming removed 5 bases from V and 1 base from J, with 14 bases in between. The CDR3 has 15 residues. CDR1 and CDR2 from the germline V gene are LGHDT and YNNKEL (reference sequence). The CDR3 is CASSSSGVQNTEAFF. CDR3 sequence (DNA): TGTGCCAGCAGCTCCTCGGGGGTGCAGAACACTGAAGCTTTCTTT.

The chain carries TRBV2 and TRBJ2-2, with a tentative D call TRBD2 (6 bases). Deletions cut 2 bases from V and 1 base from J, with 14 bases between. The CDR3 runs to 17 residues. Per the germline V gene, CDR1 is SNHLY and CDR2 is FYNNEI. CDR3 sequence reads: CASSESRTTLNTGELFF. CDR3 DNA: TGTGCCAGCAGTGAATCCCGGACTACCTTGAACACCGGGGAGCTGTTTTTT.

This clone was seen a few times. This specimen includes other DNA sequences encoding the same CDR3. The chain uses TRBV5-1 and TRBJ2-1; D perhaps matches TRBD1 (7 bases). CDR3 length: 14 residues. Germline assignment: CDR1 SGHRS and CDR2 YFSETQ. Trimming shortened V by 2 bases and J by 9 bases, and 15 bases separated the two germline ends. The CDR3 spells CASSLSRGVGEQFF. The CDR3 DNA sequence: TGCGCCAGCAGCTTATCCAGGGGGGTGGGTGAGCAGTTCTTC.

This sequence joins TRBV9 and TRBJ2-3, with a possible D match to TRBD1 (6 bases). V was clipped by 0 bases and J by 2 bases, with 19 bases between them. CDR1 is SGDLS, CDR2 YYNGEE, per germline. CDR3 length: 18 residues. The CDR3 DNA sequence: TGTGCCAGCAGCGTAGGGGCAGGGGCCAAGCCTTCCACAGATACGCAGTATTTT. It is translated as CASSVGAGAKPSTDTQYF.

This rearrangement joins TRBV9 to TRBJ2-2; 8 nucleotides agree with TRBD2. Germline-derived CDR1 and CDR2 are SGDLS and YYNGEE. Unmatched junction bases numbered 6, after V lost 1 base and J lost 4 bases. There are 16 residues in the CDR3. The chain's CDR3 is CASSVMVSGVTGELFF. CDR3 in DNA: TGTGCCAGCAGCGTAATGGTTAGCGGGGTCACCGGGGAGCTGTTTTTT.

The V gene is TRBV5-1, the J gene TRBJ2-4; 7 nucleotides align to TRBD1. CDR3 size: 14 residues. Germline CDR1 reads SGHRS; CDR2 reads YFSETQ. Unmatched junction bases numbered 9, after V lost 4 bases and J lost 8 bases. The CDR3 reads CASSQYRGQDIQYF. Written as DNA, the CDR3 is TGCGCCAGCAGCCAATACCGCGGACAGGACATTCAGTACTTC.

The chain is built from TRBV14 and TRBJ2-7; 8 positions agree with TRBD1. The V segment lost 0 bases and the J segment 6 bases; nucleotides outside the gene matches: 1. Germline-derived CDR1 and CDR2 are SGHDN and FVKESK. CDR3 size: 13 residues. The CDR3 DNA is TGTGCCAGCAGCCAAGACAGGGGGCGCGAGCAGTACTTC. Residues: CASSQDRGREQYF.

The rearrangement uses TRBV9 and TRBJ1-1; TRBD1 agrees at 8 bases. Germline values: CDR1 SGDLS, CDR2 YYNGEE. CDR3 length: 15 residues. J gave up 1 base and V 5 bases, and 7 bases lay outside the gene matches. The CDR3 coding sequence is TGTGCCAGCAGACCTGGACAGGGTCGGAACACTGAAGCTTTCTTT. It specifies CASRPGQGRNTEAFF.

The J gene is TRBJ1-5, the V gene TRBV7-2; D remains unclear. There are 13 residues in the CDR3. The V end was cut by 5 bases, the J end by 3 bases, with 8 bases between. Germline CDR1 reads SGHTA; CDR2 reads FQGNSA. In DNA form, the CDR3 reads TGTGCCAGCAGCGTCCGTCTCAATCAGCCCCAGCATTTT. Translated: CASSVRLNQPQHF. Looking up the rest from reference TRBV7-2 and TRBJ1-5 gives the full variable domain: GAGVSQSPSNKVTEKGKDVELRCDPISGHTALYWYRQSLGQGLEFLIYFQGNSAPDKSGLPSDRFSAERTGGSVSTLTIQRTQQEDSAVYLCASSVRLNQPQHFGDGTRLSIL.

V usage is TRBV6-5 and J usage is TRBJ2-7, with D possibly matching TRBD2 (7 bases). The V and J ends lost 10 bases and 0 bases respectively, with 16 bases between them. Germline lookup yields CDR1 MNHEY and CDR2 SVGAGI. The CDR3 has 14 amino acids. CDR3 sequence reads: CATRGGGPSYEQYF. As DNA, the CDR3 is TGTGCCACCCGCGGGGGCGGGCCCTCCTACGAGCAGTACTTC.

This clone appeared a few times. The junction shows a germline mismatch at one end, possibly a read error. The CDR3 protein is CATLDRLLNF. The CDR3, as DNA: TGTGCCACCCTGGACAGGCTTCTAAATTTT. The V call is TRBV10-3, the J call TRBJ2-3; 7 positions agree with TRBD1. This CDR3 is built from 10 residues. Germline V gene lookup returns CDR1 ENHRY and CDR2 SYGVKD.

The CDR3 sequence is CATSRGGTDYGYTF. CDR3 bases: TGTGCCACCAGCAGAGGGGGGACAGACTATGGCTACACCTTC. The chain joins TRBV15 to TRBJ1-2; 7 nucleotides match TRBD1. Germline lookup yields CDR1 LNHNV and CDR2 YYDKDF (reference sequence). The CDR3 spans 14 residues. Unmatched junction bases numbered 2, after V lost 1 base and J lost 3 bases.

This chain uses TRBV10-3 with TRBJ1-2, with 9 positions matching TRBD1. Trimming took 6 bases from V and 4 from J; bases not matched to a gene: 9. This CDR3 is 15 amino acids long. Germline assignment: CDR1 ENHRY and CDR2 SYGVKD. The CDR3: CAISVPGQGPYGYTF. DNA for the CDR3: TGTGCCATCAGCGTCCCGGGACAGGGCCCCTATGGCTACACCTTC.

The chain's CDR3 is CASADRRNSEQFF. Here the CDR3 DNA reads TGTGCCAGCGCCGACCGGAGGAACAGTGAGCAGTTCTTC. The V call is TRBV11-2, the J call TRBJ2-1, with D perhaps TRBD2 (5 bases). Trimming shortened V by 8 bases and J by 9 bases, and 17 bases separated the two germline ends. Germline V gives CDR1 SGHAT, CDR2 FQNNGV. The CDR3 has 13 amino acids.

The CDR3 nucleotides read TGTGCCAGCAGCAAGGGACTAGCGGGACCCAATGAGCAGTTCTTC. Protein: CASSKGLAGPNEQFF. The rearrangement uses TRBV21-1 and TRBJ2-1; TRBD2, the table's D call, was not compared with the DNA. TRBV21-1 is labeled a pseudogene. The CDR3 covers 15 residues.

The V and J genes are TRBV25-1 and TRBJ2-5; 10 nucleotides line up with TRBD1. Germline lookup yields CDR1 MGHDK and CDR2 SYGVNS. The CDR3 consists of 16 residues. Trimming removed 5 bases from V and 1 base from J; junction bases left unmatched: 7. The CDR3 coding sequence is TGTGCCAGCAGTAAGACCGGGACAGGGGTCCAAGAGACCCAGTACTTC. It translates to CASSKTGTGVQETQYF.

CDR3 residues: CATSRDTRRDWRETQYF. The CDR3 DNA sequence: TGTGCCACCAGCAGAGATACGCGTAGAGATTGGAGGGAGACCCAGTACTTC. The chain recombines TRBV15 with TRBJ2-5, with D possibly matching TRBD2 (5 bases). Germline assignment: CDR1 LNHNV and CDR2 YYDKDF (reference sequence). V was shortened by 0 bases and J by 5 bases, with 19 bases between the two germline ends. CDR3 length: 17 amino acids.

This rearrangement joins TRBV9 to TRBJ1-3; a weak D match, TRBD1 (5 bases). The CDR3 runs to 17 residues. Germline loops: CDR1 SGDLS, CDR2 YYNGEE. With 0 bases removed from V and 2 bases from J, the gap between germline ends came to 15 bases. CDR3 bases: TGTGCCAGCAGCGTAGTTTCTTCGGGGGGTGCTGGAAACACCATATATTTT. Its translation is CASSVVSSGGAGNTIYF.

This clone was seen only a few times. The chain recombines TRBV29-1 with TRBJ2-7, with a tentative D call TRBD1 (6 bases). The ends were cut back, 4 bases at V and 1 base at J, with 8 bases in the middle. Germline values: CDR1 SQVTM, CDR2 ANQGSEA. The CDR3 is 12 residues long. The CDR3 DNA follows: TGCAGCGTTGGGGACACTTCCTACGAGCAGTACTTC. The encoded protein is CSVGDTSYEQYF.

The chain employs TRBV3-1 (or the pseudogene TRBV3-2) and TRBJ2-5; D remains unclear. From germline, CDR1 is LGHDT and CDR2 YNNKEL (reference sequence). The CDR3 contains 14 residues. V dropped 0 bases and J dropped 3 bases, with 8 bases sitting between them. CDR3 amino acids: CASSQEAIKETQYF. The CDR3 DNA sequence: TGTGCCAGCAGCCAAGAGGCAATCAAAGAGACCCAGTACTTC.

The CDR3 sequence is CASSAATSGRGTSTDTQYF. DNA for the CDR3: TGTGCCAGCAGTGCCGCGACTAGCGGGCGCGGCACTAGCACAGATACGCAGTATTTT. V usage is TRBV2 and J usage is TRBJ2-3, with 10 bases fitting TRBD2. J was trimmed by 0 bases and V by 4 bases; bases with no gene match: 13. CDR3 size: 19 residues. Per the germline V gene, CDR1 is SNHLY and CDR2 is FYNNEI.

In its sample, this clone was seen once. The chain is built from TRBV7-2 and TRBJ1-2; 7 nucleotides line up with TRBD1. Losses at the gene ends were 3 bases for V and 4 bases for J; bases not matched to a gene: 8. The CDR3 contains 15 residues. Germline V gene sequence: CDR1 SGHTA, CDR2 FQGNSA. In DNA, the CDR3 is TGTGCCAGCAGCTTTTACAGGGGTGTTTCCTATGGCTACACCTTC. Its translation is CASSFYRGVSYGYTF.

This clone came up a few times. This rearrangement joins TRBV4-3 to TRBJ1-1, with 12 bases identical to TRBD1. Trimming at V came to 0 bases and at J to 6 bases, leaving 5 bases not matched to a gene. The germline gives CDR1 LGHNA, CDR2 YSLEER. The CDR3 is 16 residues long. Here the CDR3 reads CASSQDRGQGAAEAFF. The CDR3 nucleotides are TGCGCCAGCAGCCAAGATAGGGGACAGGGGGCTGCTGAAGCTTTCTTT.